The rows below give T cell receptor beta chains drawn from one sample of a study of T cells in Graves' hyperthyroidism and ophthalmopathy. In TCRdb, the multiplex PCR reads were re-called with MiXCR into one record per CDR3 protein. The table has more than 450,000 distinct CDR3 sequences, just under 20% seen once. The specimen sequenced was blood. The receptors were gathered from a man aged 40-49 years with Graves' ophthalmopathy. Both conserved end residues are part of each CDR3. D genes are given only for firm matches. Clone size, where shown, is once, few, many, or a class for clones that have expanded.

len: 14; v_gene: TRBV4-1; j_gene: TRBJ2-7; abundance: many; d_gene: TRBD1; CDR3aa: CASSTTGGKYEQYF; CDR3nt: TGCGCCAGCAGCACGACAGGGGGCAAATACGAGCAGTACTTC
len: 13; v_gene: TRBV27; j_gene: TRBJ1-2; abundance: many; d_gene: NA; CDR3aa: CASSLGGLGGYTF; CDR3nt: TGTGCCAGCAGTTTAGGAGGGCTAGGTGGCTACACCTTC
len: 14; v_gene: TRBV7-6; j_gene: TRBJ1-5; abundance: NA; d_gene: NA; CDR3aa: CASSPSGGSQPQHF; CDR3nt: TGTGCCAGCAGCCCATCGGGGGGTAGTCAGCCCCAGCATTTT
len: 19; v_gene: TRBV20-1; j_gene: TRBJ2-1; abundance: NA; d_gene: TRBD2; CDR3aa: CSAEGLAGGKSSSYNEQFF; CDR3nt: TGCAGTGCGGAAGGACTAGCGGGGGGCAAAAGCAGCTCCTACAATGAGCAGTTCTTC
len: 16; v_gene: TRBV6-2/TRBV6-3; j_gene: TRBJ2-2; abundance: NA; d_gene: TRBD1; CDR3aa: CASSPGTGLMKFGLFF; CDR3nt: TGTGCCAGCAGCCCCGGGACAGGTCTTATGAAATTTGGGCTGTTTTTT
len: 11; v_gene: TRBV5-1; j_gene: TRBJ2-2; abundance: many; d_gene: NA; CDR3aa: CASESGGELFF; CDR3nt: TGCGCCAGCGAGTCCGGGGGGGAGCTGTTTTTT
len: 17; v_gene: TRBV6-2/TRBV6-3; j_gene: TRBJ1-6; abundance: few; d_gene: NA; CDR3aa: CASSYPQGTSSGSPLHF; CDR3nt: TGTGCCAGCAGTTACCCACAAGGGACATCGAGCGGCTCACCCCTCCACTTT
len: 13; v_gene: TRBV7-2; j_gene: TRBJ1-1; abundance: few; d_gene: NA; CDR3aa: CASSLGSQAEAFF; CDR3nt: TGTGCCAGCAGCTTAGGATCCCAGGCTGAAGCTTTCTTT
len: 16; v_gene: TRBV19; j_gene: TRBJ2-1; abundance: NA; d_gene: TRBD2; CDR3aa: CASSIEGLAFYNEQFF; CDR3nt: TGTGCCAGTAGTATAGAGGGACTAGCGTTCTACAATGAGCAGTTCTTC
len: 14; v_gene: TRBV6-5; j_gene: TRBJ1-1; abundance: NA; d_gene: NA; CDR3aa: CASSYSTGATEAFF; CDR3nt: TGTGCCAGCAGTTACTCAACGGGGGCTACTGAAGCTTTCTTT
len: 16; v_gene: TRBV3-1; j_gene: TRBJ2-1; abundance: few; d_gene: TRBD2; CDR3aa: CASSQEDGRTYNEQFF; CDR3nt: TGTGCCAGCAGCCAAGAGGACGGGAGGACCTACAATGAGCAGTTCTTC
len: 16; v_gene: TRBV7-6; j_gene: TRBJ2-2; abundance: NA; d_gene: TRBD2; CDR3aa: CASSRTGGRRTGELFF; CDR3nt: TGTGCCAGCAGCCGGACGGGGGGGCGCCGGACCGGGGAGCTGTTTTTT
len: 15; v_gene: TRBV5-1; j_gene: TRBJ1-4; abundance: few; d_gene: TRBD1; CDR3aa: CASSPTGDLIEKLFF; CDR3nt: TGCGCCAGCAGCCCAACAGGGGATCTAATTGAAAAACTGTTTTTT
len: 12; v_gene: TRBV18; j_gene: TRBJ1-2; abundance: few; d_gene: NA; CDR3aa: CASSPTDRGYTF; CDR3nt: TGTGCCAGCTCACCCACCGACAGGGGCTACACCTTC
len: 13; v_gene: TRBV5-1; j_gene: TRBJ1-1; abundance: once; d_gene: NA; CDR3aa: CASSTDIHTEAFF; CDR3nt: TGCGCCAGCAGTACCGACATTCACACTGAAGCTTTCTTT
len: 16; v_gene: TRBV12-3/TRBV12-4; j_gene: TRBJ2-3; abundance: few; d_gene: NA; CDR3aa: CASPPPPAEGTDTQYF; CDR3nt: TGTGCCAGCCCCCCCCCCCCAGCGGAGGGCACAGATACGCAGTATTTT
len: 14; v_gene: TRBV28; j_gene: TRBJ1-4; abundance: few; d_gene: NA; CDR3aa: CASTPSGSNEKLFF; CDR3nt: TGTGCCAGCACCCCCTCGGGTTCTAATGAAAAACTGTTTTTT
len: 14; v_gene: TRBV27; j_gene: TRBJ1-5; abundance: NA; d_gene: NA; CDR3aa: CASRGAHGDQPQHF; CDR3nt: TGTGCCAGCAGGGGGGCACATGGGGATCAGCCCCAGCATTTT
len: 17; v_gene: TRBV13; j_gene: TRBJ1-1; abundance: NA; d_gene: NA; CDR3aa: CASSKLEGPGANTEAFF; CDR3nt: TGTGCCAGCAGCAAATTGGAGGGGCCAGGGGCGAACACTGAAGCTTTCTTT
len: 11; v_gene: TRBV28; j_gene: TRBJ2-5; abundance: many; d_gene: NA; CDR3aa: CASTQGWTQYF; CDR3nt: TGTGCCAGCACGCAGGGGTGGACCCAGTACTTC
len: 16; v_gene: TRBV5-8; j_gene: TRBJ2-1; abundance: NA; d_gene: TRBD2; CDR3aa: CASSLPAGGPYNEQFF; CDR3nt: TGTGCCAGCAGCTTACCAGCGGGAGGGCCTTACAATGAGCAGTTCTTC
len: 16; v_gene: TRBV20-1; j_gene: TRBJ1-3; abundance: many; d_gene: NA; CDR3aa: CSAREQGISSGNTIYF; CDR3nt: TGCAGTGCTAGAGAGCAGGGGATAAGCTCTGGAAACACCATATATTTT
len: 16; v_gene: TRBV9; j_gene: TRBJ2-6; abundance: NA; d_gene: NA; CDR3aa: CASSGTFPSGANVLTF; CDR3nt: TGTGCCAGCAGCGGGACTTTCCCGTCTGGGGCCAACGTCCTGACTTTC
len: 14; v_gene: TRBV30; j_gene: TRBJ2-1; abundance: few; d_gene: NA; CDR3aa: CAWRGSHINNEQFF; CDR3nt: TGTGCCTGGAGAGGGAGCCACATTAACAATGAGCAGTTCTTC
len: 14; v_gene: TRBV18; j_gene: TRBJ2-7; abundance: many; d_gene: NA; CDR3aa: CASSVTGTSYEQYF; CDR3nt: TGTGCCAGCTCCGTTACCGGGACTTCCTACGAGCAGTACTTC
len: 14; v_gene: TRBV15; j_gene: TRBJ2-7; abundance: NA; d_gene: NA; CDR3aa: CATGVRVRPYEQYF; CDR3nt: TGTGCCACCGGGGTCAGGGTTAGGCCCTACGAGCAGTACTTC
len: 17; v_gene: TRBV6-5; j_gene: TRBJ2-7; abundance: NA; d_gene: NA; CDR3aa: CASSYRVSGSSSYEQYF; CDR3nt: TGTGCCAGCAGTTACCGGGTTTCAGGGAGTAGCTCCTACGAGCAGTACTTC
len: 18; v_gene: TRBV20-1; j_gene: TRBJ2-2; abundance: NA; d_gene: TRBD2; CDR3aa: CSARGPGLAELNTGELFF; CDR3nt: TGCAGTGCTAGAGGGCCGGGACTAGCGGAGCTGAACACCGGGGAGCTGTTTTTT
len: 14; v_gene: TRBV18; j_gene: TRBJ1-5; abundance: few; d_gene: NA; CDR3aa: CASSDLRLEQPQHF; CDR3nt: TGTGCCAGCTCAGACTTGCGGTTAGAACAGCCCCAGCATTTT
len: 15; v_gene: TRBV7-9; j_gene: TRBJ2-7; abundance: few; d_gene: NA; CDR3aa: CASSLEGSPSYEQYF; CDR3nt: TGTGCCAGCAGCTTAGAAGGATCCCCCTCCTACGAGCAGTACTTC
len: 15; v_gene: TRBV7-2; j_gene: TRBJ2-1; abundance: few; d_gene: TRBD1; CDR3aa: CASSSWTGWVNEQFF; CDR3nt: TGTGCCAGCAGCTCCTGGACAGGGTGGGTAAATGAGCAGTTCTTC
len: 14; v_gene: TRBV7-2; j_gene: TRBJ2-7; abundance: NA; d_gene: TRBD1; CDR3aa: CASSLVQGVSEQYF; CDR3nt: TGTGCCAGCAGCTTAGTACAGGGGGTAAGCGAGCAGTACTTC
len: 15; v_gene: TRBV12-3/TRBV12-4; j_gene: TRBJ2-6; abundance: NA; d_gene: NA; CDR3aa: CASSLRTVGANVLTF; CDR3nt: TGTGCCAGCAGTTTAAGAACCGTTGGGGCCAACGTCCTGACTTTC
len: 14; v_gene: TRBV2; j_gene: TRBJ2-7; abundance: NA; d_gene: TRBD1; CDR3aa: CASSDRTGLNEQYF; CDR3nt: TGTGCCAGCAGTGACAGGACAGGGTTAAACGAGCAGTACTTC
len: 15; v_gene: TRBV5-1; j_gene: TRBJ2-1; abundance: NA; d_gene: TRBD2; CDR3aa: CASSLTSGGGNEQFF; CDR3nt: TGCGCCAGCAGCTTGACTAGCGGGGGGGGTAATGAGCAGTTCTTC
len: 16; v_gene: TRBV28; j_gene: TRBJ2-7; abundance: few; d_gene: NA; CDR3aa: CASSSEGVGRGYEQYF; CDR3nt: TGTGCCAGCAGCTCAGAGGGGGTTGGCAGGGGCTACGAGCAGTACTTC
len: 14; v_gene: TRBV5-1; j_gene: TRBJ2-2; abundance: once; d_gene: NA; CDR3aa: CASSSTGTYRELFF; CDR3nt: TGTGCCAGCAGCTCGACCGGGACATACCGGGAGCTGTTTTTT
len: 14; v_gene: TRBV15; j_gene: TRBJ1-1; abundance: few; d_gene: NA; CDR3aa: CATSRDRGPGEAFF; CDR3nt: TGTGCCACCAGCAGAGATCGGGGGCCGGGTGAAGCTTTCTTT
len: 17; v_gene: TRBV2; j_gene: TRBJ2-3; abundance: NA; d_gene: TRBD2; CDR3aa: CASSVSGLAGFTDTQYF; CDR3nt: TGTGCCAGCAGTGTTTCGGGACTAGCGGGATTCACAGATACGCAGTATTTT
len: 14; v_gene: TRBV2; j_gene: TRBJ2-7; abundance: many; d_gene: NA; CDR3aa: CASSEQGGSYEQYF; CDR3nt: TGTGCCAGCAGTGAACAGGGGGGCTCCTACGAGCAGTACTTC
len: 17; v_gene: TRBV2; j_gene: TRBJ1-2; abundance: NA; d_gene: NA; CDR3aa: CASSEGGGGSSNYGYTF; CDR3nt: TGTGCCAGCAGTGAAGGGGGGGGAGGGAGCAGTAACTATGGCTACACCTTC